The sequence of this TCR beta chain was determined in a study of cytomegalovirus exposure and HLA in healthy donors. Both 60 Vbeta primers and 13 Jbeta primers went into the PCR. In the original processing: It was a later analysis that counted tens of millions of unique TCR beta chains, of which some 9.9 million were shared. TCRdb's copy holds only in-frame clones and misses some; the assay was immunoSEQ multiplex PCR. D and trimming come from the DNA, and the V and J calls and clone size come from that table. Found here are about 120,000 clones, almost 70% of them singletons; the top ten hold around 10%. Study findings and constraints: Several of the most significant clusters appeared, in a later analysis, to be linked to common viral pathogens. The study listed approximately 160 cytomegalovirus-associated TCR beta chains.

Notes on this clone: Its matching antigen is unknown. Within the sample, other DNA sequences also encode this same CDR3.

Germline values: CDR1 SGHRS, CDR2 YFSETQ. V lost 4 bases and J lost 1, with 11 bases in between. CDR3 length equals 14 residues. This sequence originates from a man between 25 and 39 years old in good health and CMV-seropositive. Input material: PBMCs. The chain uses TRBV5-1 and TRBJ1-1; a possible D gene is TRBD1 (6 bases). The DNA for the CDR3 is TGCGCCAGCAGCCCACGAGGGGGGAACACTGAAGCTTTCTTT. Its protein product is CASSPRGGNTEAFF.